This TCR beta chain was retrieved from a study of cytomegalovirus exposure and HLA in healthy donors. After removal of 7 bases from V and 3 bases from J, the junction contained 5 bases not matched to a gene. The CDR3 is 14 residues long. Germline assignment: CDR1 SGHTA and CDR2 FQGNSA. Study-level points and caveats: TCR sequences were mostly rare, though some public TCRs occurred in many donors. Subsequent analysis showed first-cohort TCR clusters tending to co-occur in some 120 validation repertoires.

Libraries were prepared by immunoSEQ multiplex PCR; TCRdb keeps only in-frame clonotypes and omits some of them. In the table there are 60,000 to 70,000 clones, 80% to 95% of which are singletons. On this clone: The antigen is unknown.

This TCR came from a man between 18 and 35 years old in good health and CMV-seropositive. Sequenced input: PBMCs. V usage is TRBV7-2 and J usage is TRBJ2-7, with 11 nucleotides matching TRBD2. CDR3 in amino acids: CASILLAGDYEQYF. The CDR3 coding sequence is TGTGCCAGCATTCTACTAGCGGGAGACTACGAGCAGTACTTC.